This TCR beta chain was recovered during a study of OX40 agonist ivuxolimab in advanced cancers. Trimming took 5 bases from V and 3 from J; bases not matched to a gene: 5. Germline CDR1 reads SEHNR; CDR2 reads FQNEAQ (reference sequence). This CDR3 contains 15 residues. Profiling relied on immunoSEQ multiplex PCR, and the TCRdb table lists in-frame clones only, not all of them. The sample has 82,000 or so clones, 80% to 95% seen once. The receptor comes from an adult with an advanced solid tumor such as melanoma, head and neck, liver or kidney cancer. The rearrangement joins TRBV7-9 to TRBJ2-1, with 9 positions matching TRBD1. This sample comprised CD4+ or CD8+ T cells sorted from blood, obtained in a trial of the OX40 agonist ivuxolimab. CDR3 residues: CASSPTGQGYNEQFF. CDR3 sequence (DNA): TGTGCCAGCAGCCCCACGGGACAGGGCTACAATGAGCAGTTCTTC.